The 19 T cell receptor beta chains below all came from one sample that was sequenced in a study of preoperative IRX-2 immunotherapy in early breast cancer. Described treatment: preoperative locoregional IRX-2 cytokine immunotherapy. Sequencing used immunoSEQ multiplex PCR; TCRdb keeps in-frame clones, though not all of them. The data hold 75,000 to 100,000 clones, with roughly 89% observed a single time. The sample consisted of tumor tissue, taken after IRX-2 immunotherapy. These receptors were obtained from a human donor with breast cancer.

The chain uses TRBV6-8 and TRBJ1-6, with 7 nucleotides matching TRBD1. Trimming cost V 6 bases and J 7 bases; bases outside gene matches: 6. Germline CDR1 reads MNHGY; CDR2 reads SAAAGT. The CDR3 contains 14 residues. CDR3 in DNA: TGTGCCAGCAGCCCGACAGGGAAAAATTCACCCCTCCACTTT. Translating gives CASSPTGKNSPLHF.

The table lists this clone with a few counts. The gene calls are TRBV19 and TRBJ2-1; 14 bases are a match to TRBD2. CDR3 length: 15 residues. Germline-derived CDR1 and CDR2 are LNHDA and SQIVND (reference sequence). Trimming removed 5 bases from V and 7 bases from J; junction bases left unmatched: 4. CDR3 in DNA: TGTGCCAGTAGTCGGACTAGCGGGGGGCTTAATGAGCAGTTCTTC. Residues: CASSRTSGGLNEQFF.

This clone was counted a single time. V is TRBV18 and J is TRBJ2-3, with D perhaps given as TRBD1 or TRBD2 (5 bases each). The length of the CDR3 is 15 residues. Germline V gene lookup returns CDR1 KGHSH and CDR2 LQKENI. Trimming removed 3 bases from V and 4 bases from J, with 14 bases in between. The CDR3 spells CASSPVRGASDTQYF. The DNA of the CDR3 is TGTGCCAGCTCACCGGTCCGGGGCGCGTCAGATACGCAGTATTTT.

The chain couples TRBV19 to TRBJ2-5; perhaps TRBD1 as D (5 bases). Trimming shortened V by 10 bases and J by 3 bases, and 21 bases separated the two germline ends. The germline gives CDR1 LNHDA, CDR2 SQIVND (reference sequence). This CDR3 is built from 15 residues. The CDR3 region is CATRERPTAEETQYF. In DNA, the CDR3 is TGTGCCACCAGGGAACGACCAACGGCGGAAGAGACCCAGTACTTC. Full variable domain (rest looked up from reference TRBV19 and TRBJ2-5): DGGITQSPKYLFRKEGQNVTLSCEQNLNHDAMYWYRQDPGQGLRLIYYSQIVNDFQKGDIAEGYSVSREKKESFPLTVTSAQKNPTAFYLCATRERPTAEETQYFGPGTRLLVL.

V gene TRBV30 combines with J gene TRBJ2-5; unclear D gene. The CDR3 totals 11 residues. The V gene's germline CDR1 is GTSNPN and CDR2 SVGIG (reference sequence). V was pared by 1 base and J by 2 bases, with 2 bases between. CDR3 coding DNA: TGTGCCTGGAGTGGGCAAGAGACCCAGTACTTC. Protein: CAWSGQETQYF.

This sequence joins TRBV6-8 and TRBJ1-4, with D tentatively TRBD1 (5 bases). CDR1 is MNHGY, CDR2 SAAAGT, per germline. Trimming pared 5 bases from V and 8 bases from J, leaving 12 bases between. The CDR3 is 13 residues long. The CDR3 reads CASSPREGEKLFF. The CDR3 nucleotides are TGTGCCAGCAGTCCCCGGGAGGGGGAAAAACTGTTTTTT.

This clone came up a few times. The chain couples TRBV14 to TRBJ2-5; a possible D gene is TRBD1 (5 bases). Trimming stripped 2 bases from V and 5 bases from J, with 9 bases between. CDR3 length: 13 residues. Germline lookup yields CDR1 SGHDN and CDR2 FVKESK. The CDR3 spells CASSQQGVETQYF. CDR3 in DNA: TGTGCCAGCAGCCAACAGGGTGTCGAGACCCAGTACTTC.

The chain links TRBV18 to TRBJ1-4; 11 positions agree with TRBD1. The CDR3 is made up of 15 amino acids. V lost 3 bases to trimming and J lost 5 bases; unmatched junction nucleotides: 2. The germline CDR1 and CDR2 sequences are KGHSH and LQKENI. The CDR3 region is CASSPRDRGNEKLFF. DNA for the CDR3: TGTGCCAGCTCACCTAGGGACAGGGGGAATGAAAAACTGTTTTTT.

The chain joins TRBV7-1 to TRBJ1-2; tentative D call: TRBD1 (5 bases). TRBV7-1 counts as an open reading frame of uncertain function. This CDR3 is 13 amino acids long. Trimming pared 3 bases from V and 7 bases from J, leaving 12 bases between. This chain's CDR3 is CASSSLGGVGYTF. The CDR3 nucleotides are TGTGCCAGCAGCTCCCTGGGGGGTGTTGGCTACACCTTC.

For the CDR3, the DNA is TGTGCCAGCAGTCCGGGACAGCCAGACGAGCAGTACTTC. Amino acids: CASSPGQPDEQYF. The chain is built from TRBV28 and TRBJ2-7; 7 nucleotides line up with TRBD1. Germline loops: CDR1 MDHEN, CDR2 SYDVKM. Losses at the gene ends were 5 bases for V and 5 bases for J; bases not matched to a gene: 6. This CDR3 spans 13 amino acids.

This clone appeared once. This chain uses TRBV5-1 with TRBJ2-3, with 8 positions matching TRBD2. V was clipped by 1 base and J by 2 bases; unmatched bases: 3. Per the germline V gene, CDR1 is SGHRS and CDR2 is YFSETQ. CDR3 length: 15 amino acids. DNA of the CDR3: TGCGCCAGCAGCTTGACGGGGGGGATCACAGATACGCAGTATTTT. It is translated as CASSLTGGITDTQYF.

This clone was seen a single time. The chain links TRBV5-1 to TRBJ2-3; no firm D call. In germline, CDR1 is SGHRS, CDR2 YFSETQ. The germline V and J ends were trimmed by 4 bases and 3 bases, with 12 bases remaining between them. The CDR3 runs to 14 residues. The CDR3 protein is CASSPGAQTDTQYF. The CDR3 bases are TGCGCCAGCAGCCCAGGAGCCCAGACAGATACGCAGTATTTT. Combining the CDR3 with reference TRBV5-1 and TRBJ2-3 gives the whole variable domain KAGVTQTPRYLIKTRGQQVTLSCSPISGHRSVSWYQQTPGQGLQFLFEYFSETQRNKGNFPGRFSGRQFSNSRSEMNVSTLELGDSALYLCASSPGAQTDTQYFGPGTRLTVL.

A remark on this clone: The junction departs from the called germline gene at one end, perhaps through a read error. This chain connects TRBV15 to TRBJ2-1; tentative D call: TRBD2 (5 bases). The V gene's germline CDR1 is LNHNV and CDR2 YYDKDF (reference sequence). The CDR3 has 15 residues. CDR3 in amino acids: CVTSGLSEAYNEQFF. The CDR3 nucleotides read TGTGTCACCAGCGGTTTGAGCGAGGCCTATAATGAGCAGTTCTTC.

The CDR3 DNA sequence: TGTGCCAGCACCCCGAGACCAGGGAAGTACACTGAAGCTTTCTTT. Its translation is CASTPRPGKYTEAFF. This rearrangement joins TRBV28 to TRBJ1-1, with TRBD1 as a possible D gene (5 bases). Germline CDR1 is MDHEN and CDR2 is SYDVKM. Between the trimmed V and J ends, which lost 7 bases and 3 bases, there was a span of 18 bases. The CDR3 runs to 15 residues.

The rearrangement links TRBV25-1 to TRBJ2-7; possibly TRBD1 for D (6 bases). The CDR3 loop spans 14 amino acids. Deletions cut 3 bases from V and 5 bases from J, with 14 bases between. Germline CDR1 is MGHDK and CDR2 is SYGVNS. The CDR3 nucleotides are TGTGCCAGCAGTGAGGCAGGGGATTTCCACGAGCAGTACTTC. Translating gives CASSEAGDFHEQYF.

The chain links TRBV6-8 to TRBJ1-3, with D unresolved. Germline CDR1 MNHGY, CDR2 SAAAGT. There are 13 residues in the CDR3. The germline V and J ends were trimmed by 6 bases and 1 base, with 7 bases remaining between them. The CDR3 here is CASSEGSGNTIYF. The CDR3 nucleotides are TGTGCCAGCAGCGAAGGTTCTGGAAACACCATATATTTT.

V is TRBV30 and J is TRBJ2-1, with D perhaps TRBD2 (5 bases). CDR3 length: 15 amino acids. CDR1 is GTSNPN, CDR2 SVGIG, per germline (reference sequence). CDR3 coding DNA: TGTGCTACTACCAGAAGAACCGGGCGAGAGGGTGAGCAGTTCTTC. It yields the protein CATTRRTGREGEQFF.

This clone came up once. CDR3 sequence (DNA): TGTGCCTGGAGTGTCGAACGGACAGGCGATCAAGAGACCCAGTACTTC. This encodes CAWSVERTGDQETQYF. The chain links TRBV30 to TRBJ2-5; 7 bases are a match to TRBD1. V shed 0 bases and J 2 bases; nucleotides not matched to a gene: 9. Germline CDR1 GTSNPN, CDR2 SVGIG (reference sequence). This CDR3 spans 16 amino acids.

The chain couples TRBV12-5 to TRBJ2-5; D is unclear. CDR1 and CDR2 (germline): LGHNT, FRNRAP. The CDR3 is 14 amino acids. V lost 0 bases to trimming and J lost 4 bases, with 9 bases between them. The CDR3 loop reads CASGLVPKRETQYF. In nucleotides, the CDR3 is TGTGCTAGTGGTTTGGTTCCGAAGCGAGAGACCCAGTACTTC.